These 18 T cell receptor beta chains came from one sample sequenced in a study of human T cells and chemical hapten exposure (dated by TCRdb to 2020 to 2022). The library was prepared using RACE. The data were produced on a NextSeq 500. TCRdb handled the public reads itself, with Q25 trimming in fastp and clone calling in MiXCR, and kept productive beta chains. CDR3 protein duplicates are merged, each entry listing the most common genes and DNA. The sample table shows 300,000 to 450,000 distinct CDR3 sequences, and roughly 5.3% are seen once. Just over 2.5% of the sample belongs to the ten largest clones. The time point label, read with the paper, signifies: pre-sensitization, week 0. Read against the paper, the sample's treatment or condition label means: therapeutic diphenylcyclopropenone sensitization with weekly scalp DPC. This specimen was whole blood, taken in connection with sensitization to the hapten diphenylcyclopropenone (DPC). The receptors shown here come from a woman aged 45 to 65 with alopecia areata. Some clones in this sample may be carry-over from other donors' samples.

A few counts support this clonotype. The chain couples TRBV29-1 to TRBJ2-5, with 10 bases matching TRBD1. The germline V gene encodes CDR1 SQVTM and CDR2 ANQGSEA. V was clipped by 6 bases and J by 3 bases; unmatched bases: 1. CDR3 length equals 12 residues. The CDR3 sequence is CSVDRGEETQYF. The CDR3 DNA follows: TGCAGCGTGGACAGGGGGGAAGAGACCCAGTACTTC.

This clonotype was counted ten times or more. The chain recombines TRBV27 with TRBJ1-2; 7 bases align to TRBD1. The CDR3 has 15 residues. The trim removed 2 bases at V and 4 bases at J, leaving 7 bases unmatched. Per germline, CDR1 MNHEY and CDR2 SMNVEV (reference sequence). CDR3 sequence reads: CASSLGRGQSYGYTF. The CDR3 region has the DNA TGTGCCAGCAGTTTAGGGAGGGGGCAGAGCTATGGCTACACCTTC.

This clonotype appeared many times. The CDR3 loop is CASSRRDWGNTEAFF. The CDR3 nucleotides are TGTGCCAGCAGCCGGCGGGACTGGGGGAACACTGAAGCTTTCTTT. This rearrangement joins TRBV6-2 or TRBV6-3 to TRBJ1-1; D possibly corresponds to TRBD1 (5 bases). Germline V gene data show CDR1 as MNHEY and CDR2 as SVGEGT. CDR3 size: 15 residues. V dropped 6 bases and J dropped 1 base, with 15 bases sitting between them.

This clonotype has just a few counts. The chain recombines TRBV15 with TRBJ2-3; 9 bases fit TRBD1. The CDR3 is 15 amino acids. Germline CDR1 is LNHNV and CDR2 is YYDKDF (reference sequence). The V and J ends lost 2 bases and 7 bases, in that order; junction bases with no gene match: 7. The CDR3 reads CATSRQGQGTNTQYF. For the CDR3, the DNA is TGTGCCACCAGCAGACAGGGACAGGGAACAAATACGCAGTATTTT.

This clonotype has ten or more counts. The CDR3 loop is CASSQGALREPQHF. In nucleotides, the CDR3 is TGTGCCAGCAGCCAAGGGGCCCTCCGGGAGCCCCAGCATTTT. V usage is TRBV4-2 and J usage is TRBJ1-5; D unresolved. CDR1 LGHNA and CDR2 YNFKEQ come from the germline V gene. The CDR3 is made up of 14 amino acids. V was clipped by 1 base and J by 8 bases, with 12 bases between them.

In this sample, this clonotype turned up a few times. This chain links TRBV10-3 with TRBJ2-1, with 8 bases aligning to TRBD1. CDR1 is ENHRY and CDR2 is SYGVKD in the germline V gene. V lost 3 bases, J lost 4 bases, and 8 bases stayed unmatched. The CDR3 has 16 amino acids. The CDR3: CAISDQQGGPYNEQFF. The CDR3 DNA follows: TGTGCCATCAGTGACCAACAGGGGGGACCTTACAATGAGCAGTTCTTC.

This chain connects TRBV7-8 to TRBJ2-3; D is possibly TRBD1 (5 bases). The CDR3 extends over 16 amino acids. V was cut by 2 bases and J by 3 bases, with 15 bases left in between. Germline lookup yields CDR1 SGHVS and CDR2 FQNEAQ. The chain's CDR3 is CASSLSGRVKTDTQYF. The CDR3 DNA follows: TGTGCCAGCAGCTTATCGGGCAGGGTAAAGACAGATACGCAGTATTTT.

The chain recombines TRBV2 with TRBJ2-1; possibly TRBD1 or TRBD2 for D (5 bases each). Germline loops: CDR1 SNHLY, CDR2 FYNNEI. V was cut by 6 bases and J by 6 bases, with 12 bases left in between. The length of the CDR3 is 13 residues. CDR3 coding DNA: TGTGCCAGCAGGCCGGGACCTGCCAATGAGCAGTTCTTC. Encoded protein: CASRPGPANEQFF. Using reference TRBV2 and TRBJ2-1 for the parts outside the CDR3, the full variable domain is EPEVTQTPSHQVTQMGQEVILRCVPISNHLYFYWYRQILGQKVEFLVSFYNNEISEKSEIFDDQFSVERPDGSNFTLKIRSTKLEDSAMYFCASRPGPANEQFFGPGTRLTVL.

The genes are TRBV29-1 and TRBJ1-1; D is ambiguous. Trimming left V 6 bases short and J 6 bases short, with 11 bases between. The length of the CDR3 is 11 residues. Germline CDR1 and CDR2: SQVTM and ANQGSEA. The CDR3 is CSVQGRAEAFF. The CDR3 region has the DNA TGCAGCGTACAAGGTAGGGCTGAAGCTTTCTTT.

This clonotype has a count of ten or more. J is TRBJ2-1 and V is TRBV11-2; D might be TRBD1 (5 bases). The CDR3 sequence is 12 residues long. V shed 1 base and J shed 10 bases, with 8 bases lying between them. The germline V gene encodes CDR1 SGHAT and CDR2 FQNNGV. In DNA form, the CDR3 reads TGTGCCAGCAGCTTAGTGAGGACAGAGCAGTTCTTC. Amino acids: CASSLVRTEQFF. Supplemented by reference TRBV11-2 and TRBJ2-1, the full variable domain reads EAGVAQSPRYKIIEKRQSVAFWCNPISGHATLYWYQQILGQGPKLLIQFQNNGVVDDSQLPKDRFSAERLKGVDSTLKIQPAKLEDSAVYLCASSLVRTEQFFGPGTRLTVL.

In this sample, this clonotype turned up many times. The chain carries TRBV11-2 and TRBJ1-1; D ambiguous. This CDR3 spans 13 amino acids. V lost 1 base and J lost 6, with 9 bases in between. Germline CDR1 is SGHAT and CDR2 is FQNNGV. Written as DNA, the CDR3 is TGTGCCAGCAGCTTAGGTTTAGCCGCTGAAGCTTTCTTT. This sequence encodes CASSLGLAAEAFF.

V usage is TRBV12-3 or TRBV12-4 and J usage is TRBJ2-1; 11 bases are a match to TRBD2. The CDR3 has 16 amino acids. Germline trimming cut 1 base from V and 5 bases from J; bases unmatched to any gene: 4. CDR3 amino acids: CASSLGLAGPHNEQFF. DNA of the CDR3: TGTGCCAGCAGTTTAGGACTAGCGGGACCCCACAATGAGCAGTTCTTC.

In its sample, this clonotype was seen many times. The V gene is TRBV6-2 or TRBV6-3, the J gene TRBJ2-7, with D unresolved. The CDR3 spans 12 residues. Deletions cut 2 bases from V and 7 bases from J, with 9 bases between. Germline V lookup: CDR1 MNHEY, CDR2 SVGEGT. The CDR3 region is CASSYPSEEQYF. The CDR3, as DNA: TGTGCCAGCAGTTACCCCTCCGAGGAGCAGTACTTC.

The chain links TRBV6-5 to TRBJ2-3; tentatively, D is TRBD1 (5 bases). Germline V gene lookup returns CDR1 MNHEY and CDR2 SVGAGI. The CDR3 has 15 amino acids. V lost 5 bases and J lost 0, with 12 bases in between. CDR3 in DNA: TGTGCCAGCAGTGCAGGGCTTTCTAGCACAGATACGCAGTATTTT. The encoded protein is CASSAGLSSTDTQYF.

The sample holds many counts of this clonotype. The chain links TRBV5-1 to TRBJ1-1; 8 positions match TRBD1. V gave up 3 bases and J gave up 7 bases; unmatched junction bases: 2. The CDR3 covers 12 residues. Germline V gives CDR1 SGHRS, CDR2 YFSETQ. CDR3 in amino acids: CASSSGTGEAFF. The CDR3 DNA follows: TGCGCCAGCAGCTCTGGGACAGGTGAAGCTTTCTTT.

This sequence joins TRBV3-1 and TRBJ1-1; unclear D gene. CDR1 and CDR2 (germline): LGHDT, YNNKEL (reference sequence). The CDR3 loop spans 15 amino acids. V was shortened by 1 base and J by 3 bases, with 12 bases between the two germline ends. CDR3 nucleotides: TGTGCCAGCAGCCAAGCGGGAGGATTGTACACTGAAGCTTTCTTT. Its protein is CASSQAGGLYTEAFF.

The sample holds many counts of this clonotype. The chain joins TRBV6-5 to TRBJ2-1; 13 bases line up with TRBD2. The CDR3 totals 15 residues. Per the germline V gene, CDR1 is MNHEY and CDR2 is SVGAGI. Trimming removed 6 bases from V and 6 bases from J; junction bases left unmatched: 5. The CDR3 here is CASRGLAGVGNEQFF. The CDR3 DNA reads TGTGCCAGCAGAGGACTAGCGGGAGTAGGCAATGAGCAGTTCTTC.

This chain uses TRBV20-1 with TRBJ1-1; no reliable D call. In germline, CDR1 is DFQATT, CDR2 SNEGSKA (reference sequence). The V end lost 3 bases, the J end lost 11 bases, and 16 bases lay between the germline ends. This CDR3 contains 12 residues. The CDR3 DNA is TGCAGTGCTAGGGTTCAGGTGATGGGCGCTTTCTTT. It encodes CSARVQVMGAFF.